These T cell receptor beta chains were read from a single sample in a study of beta chain features in type 1 diabetes. Some clones are missing from TCRdb's copy, which holds only in-frame ones; the method was immunoSEQ multiplex PCR. The sample has approximately 250,000 clones; approximately 10% are singletons. Sequenced material: naive CD4+ T cells from blood. These receptors all stem from a man between 25 and 39 years old with type 1 diabetes. The CDR3 runs from the conserved cysteine through the conserved F or W. Each record gives: J gene, D gene, clone size, V gene, CDR3 DNA, CDR3 protein. The D gene is left open where the match is weak. Clone size is given for some rows only: seen once, a few or many times, or a class if the clone is expanded.

J gene: TRBJ2-5
D gene: NA
clone size: NA
V gene: TRBV7-2
CDR3 DNA: TGTGCCAGCAGCTTAGCGCGGGCCCAAGAGACCCAGTACTTC
CDR3 protein: CASSLARAQETQYF

J gene: TRBJ2-2
D gene: NA
clone size: NA
V gene: TRBV30
CDR3 DNA: TGTGCCTGGAGTAGGGCGAACGGGGGCGGGGAGCTGTTTTTT
CDR3 protein: CAWSRANGGGELFF

J gene: TRBJ2-1
D gene: TRBD1
clone size: NA
V gene: TRBV28
CDR3 DNA: TGTGCCAGCAGTTCTCCTCCGGGACAGGAAAATGAGCAGTTCTTC
CDR3 protein: CASSSPPGQENEQFF

J gene: TRBJ2-1
D gene: TRBD2
clone size: few
V gene: TRBV7-2
CDR3 DNA: TGTGCCAGCAGCTCACTAGCGGGGGGCAACAATGAGCAGTTCTTC
CDR3 protein: CASSSLAGGNNEQFF

J gene: TRBJ2-7
D gene: TRBD1
clone size: NA
V gene: TRBV28
CDR3 DNA: TGTGCCAGCAGCAGCTGGGGACAGGGGGCCTACGAGCAGTACTTC
CDR3 protein: CASSSWGQGAYEQYF

J gene: TRBJ1-2
D gene: TRBD1
clone size: NA
V gene: TRBV14
CDR3 DNA: TGTGCCAGCAGCCTTTTACGGCCTGGGACAGGGGACGGCTACACCTTC
CDR3 protein: CASSLLRPGTGDGYTF

J gene: TRBJ1-1
D gene: NA
clone size: few
V gene: TRBV12-5
CDR3 DNA: TGTGCTAGTGGTTTGGAGCAGGGCACTGAAGCTTTCTTT
CDR3 protein: CASGLEQGTEAFF

J gene: TRBJ2-7
D gene: TRBD1
clone size: few
V gene: TRBV27
CDR3 DNA: TGTGCCACACGGGACAGGGGCGACGAGCAGTACTTC
CDR3 protein: CATRDRGDEQYF

J gene: TRBJ2-5
D gene: TRBD2
clone size: NA
V gene: TRBV4-2
CDR3 DNA: TGTGCCAGCAGCCAAGACACTAGCGGGGGGGATAAGGGTGAGACCCAGTACTTC
CDR3 protein: CASSQDTSGGDKGETQYF

J gene: TRBJ2-7
D gene: TRBD1
clone size: few
V gene: TRBV6-1
CDR3 DNA: TGTGCCAGCAGTTCCTGGACAGGGGGCGCGGGGGAGCAGTACTTC
CDR3 protein: CASSSWTGGAGEQYF

J gene: TRBJ2-3
D gene: NA
clone size: few
V gene: TRBV29-1
CDR3 DNA: TGCAGCGTTTTGGGGCAGTACACAGATACGCAGTATTTT
CDR3 protein: CSVLGQYTDTQYF

J gene: TRBJ2-5
D gene: NA
clone size: NA
V gene: TRBV25-1
CDR3 DNA: TGTGCCAGCAGTGAATTCACAGGGCCGGAATATGGGACCCAGTACTTC
CDR3 protein: CASSEFTGPEYGTQYF

J gene: TRBJ2-2
D gene: NA
clone size: NA
V gene: TRBV18
CDR3 DNA: TGTGCCAGCTCACCACGCAGGGTTGACACCGGGGAGCTGTTTTTT
CDR3 protein: CASSPRRVDTGELFF

J gene: TRBJ1-1
D gene: TRBD1
clone size: few
V gene: TRBV5-1
CDR3 DNA: TGCGCCAGCAGTCCCCAGGGGGGCCCGAACACTGAAGCTTTCTTT
CDR3 protein: CASSPQGGPNTEAFF

J gene: TRBJ1-2
D gene: NA
clone size: few
V gene: TRBV18
CDR3 DNA: TGTGCCAGCTCATGGAGGGAAGGGGAGTCTGGCTACACCTTC
CDR3 protein: CASSWREGESGYTF

J gene: TRBJ1-2
D gene: NA
clone size: NA
V gene: TRBV7-2
CDR3 DNA: TGTGCCAGCAGCTCCTCGGGAGCTAACTATGGCTACACCTTC
CDR3 protein: CASSSSGANYGYTF

J gene: TRBJ2-2
D gene: TRBD1
clone size: NA
V gene: TRBV7-9
CDR3 DNA: TGTGTCACTTCGGGACAGCGGACCGGGGAGCTGTTTTTT
CDR3 protein: CVTSGQRTGELFF

J gene: TRBJ2-6
D gene: NA
clone size: NA
V gene: TRBV15
CDR3 DNA: TGTGCCACCAGCGAAACCCAGGGAAGGTCTGGGGCCAACGTCCTGACTTTC
CDR3 protein: CATSETQGRSGANVLTF

J gene: TRBJ2-5
D gene: NA
clone size: NA
V gene: TRBV2
CDR3 DNA: TGTGCCAGCAGCCGAAACCCTCCTGGGACACATAGAAGGACCCAGTACTTC
CDR3 protein: CASSRNPPGTHRRTQYF

J gene: TRBJ2-1
D gene: NA
clone size: NA
V gene: TRBV5-4
CDR3 DNA: TGTGCCAGCAGCTTGGGGGGGCAGGGGAATGAGCAGTTCTTC
CDR3 protein: CASSLGGQGNEQFF

J gene: TRBJ2-5
D gene: TRBD2
clone size: few
V gene: TRBV7-2
CDR3 DNA: TGTGCCAGCAGCATCGGACTAGCGGAGACCCAGTACTTC
CDR3 protein: CASSIGLAETQYF

J gene: TRBJ1-1
D gene: NA
clone size: NA
V gene: TRBV29-1
CDR3 DNA: TGCAGCGTGGGGGGTCCCCTTGGAACTGAAGCTTTCTTT
CDR3 protein: CSVGGPLGTEAFF

J gene: TRBJ2-7
D gene: NA
clone size: few
V gene: TRBV7-2
CDR3 DNA: TGTGCCAGCAGCCGACAGGAGGCGTACGAGCAGTACTTC
CDR3 protein: CASSRQEAYEQYF

J gene: TRBJ1-1
D gene: TRBD1
clone size: NA
V gene: TRBV6-5
CDR3 DNA: TGTGCCAGCAGTTACTCTGGGACAGTCGAAGCTGAAGCTTTCTTT
CDR3 protein: CASSYSGTVEAEAFF

J gene: TRBJ2-5
D gene: NA
clone size: few
V gene: TRBV7-2
CDR3 DNA: TGTGCCAGCAGCTTAGGAGGACATGGGGAGACCCAGTACTTC
CDR3 protein: CASSLGGHGETQYF

J gene: TRBJ1-6
D gene: TRBD1
clone size: NA
V gene: TRBV7-6
CDR3 DNA: TGTGCCAGCAGCCTAGGACAGGGTCGGCATTCACCCCTCCACTTT
CDR3 protein: CASSLGQGRHSPLHF

J gene: TRBJ1-6
D gene: NA
clone size: few
V gene: TRBV7-9
CDR3 DNA: TGTGCCAGCAGCCCTGGACAAGTCTATAATTCACCCCTCCACTTT
CDR3 protein: CASSPGQVYNSPLHF

J gene: TRBJ1-2
D gene: TRBD1
clone size: few
V gene: TRBV5-6
CDR3 DNA: TGTGCCAGCAGCTTGGGACAGGGGAACTATGGCTACACCTTC
CDR3 protein: CASSLGQGNYGYTF

J gene: TRBJ2-3
D gene: NA
clone size: NA
V gene: TRBV5-1
CDR3 DNA: TGCGCCAGCAGCTTGGTGGGCAGCACAGATACGCAGTATTTT
CDR3 protein: CASSLVGSTDTQYF

J gene: TRBJ2-2
D gene: NA
clone size: NA
V gene: TRBV19
CDR3 DNA: TGTGCCAGTAGTATAAGCGCGATTTCCGGGGAGCTGTTTTTT
CDR3 protein: CASSISAISGELFF

J gene: TRBJ2-6
D gene: NA
clone size: NA
V gene: TRBV19
CDR3 DNA: TGTGCCAGTAGTCGGTCTGGGGCCAACGTCCTGACTTTC
CDR3 protein: CASSRSGANVLTF

J gene: TRBJ1-4
D gene: TRBD1
clone size: NA
V gene: TRBV4-3
CDR3 DNA: TGCGCCAGCAGCCAAGCCACAGGGGGCGCTTGGGCAACTAATGAAAAACTGTTTTTT
CDR3 protein: CASSQATGGAWATNEKLFF

J gene: TRBJ2-7
D gene: TRBD1
clone size: few
V gene: TRBV29-1
CDR3 DNA: TGCAGCGGAAGGACAGGGGCCTACGAGCAGTACTTC
CDR3 protein: CSGRTGAYEQYF

J gene: TRBJ2-1
D gene: TRBD2
clone size: NA
V gene: TRBV14
CDR3 DNA: TGTGCCAGCAGTCTAACACTAGCGGACAATGAGCAGTTCTTC
CDR3 protein: CASSLTLADNEQFF

J gene: TRBJ2-7
D gene: NA
clone size: few
V gene: TRBV18
CDR3 DNA: TGTGCCAGCTCACTCGACAGGGAGCAGTACTTC
CDR3 protein: CASSLDREQYF

J gene: TRBJ2-3
D gene: NA
clone size: few
V gene: TRBV6-1
CDR3 DNA: TGTGCCAGCAGTGACACAGGGAGTAGCACAGATACGCAGTATTTT
CDR3 protein: CASSDTGSSTDTQYF

J gene: TRBJ2-3
D gene: TRBD2
clone size: few
V gene: TRBV7-9
CDR3 DNA: TGTGCCACCGGGAGAGGAATAGCGGGGGGGCAACGAACGCAGTATTTT
CDR3 protein: CATGRGIAGGQRTQYF

J gene: TRBJ2-2
D gene: NA
clone size: NA
V gene: TRBV7-2
CDR3 DNA: TGTGCCAGCAGAGCCCGGGTCACCGGGGAGCTGTTTTTT
CDR3 protein: CASRARVTGELFF

J gene: TRBJ2-5
D gene: NA
clone size: few
V gene: TRBV6-6
CDR3 DNA: TGTGCCAGCAGGGGGGCGAGACTAGCACAACAAGAGACCCAGTACTTC
CDR3 protein: CASRGARLAQQETQYF